This T cell receptor beta chain appears in the sequencing data of a study of blood T cells in healthy people across ages. The overall study: Per two T cells, template switching captured roughly one barcoded beta molecule.

For the second PCR, which ran for about 6 to 11 cycles, a sample-barcoded 5' primer and a J-beta primer mix were used. TCRdb re-called the 5' RACE reads with MiXCR, one entry per CDR3 protein. This table has roughly 680,000 distinct CDR3 sequences, around 21% appearing once. This CDR3 comprises 14 residues. Germline V gene lookup returns CDR1 DFQATT and CDR2 SNEGSKA (reference sequence). Source material: blood. This sequence was found in a man between 65 and 79 years old in good health. The chain carries TRBV20-1 and TRBJ2-5; 10 nucleotides agree with TRBD1. The J call is doubtful: the DNA matches TRBJ2-1 better. The CDR3 DNA is TGCAGTGCTAGGGGGGGACAGGGGTTCGATGAGCAGTTCTTC. This codes for CSARGGQGFDEQFF.